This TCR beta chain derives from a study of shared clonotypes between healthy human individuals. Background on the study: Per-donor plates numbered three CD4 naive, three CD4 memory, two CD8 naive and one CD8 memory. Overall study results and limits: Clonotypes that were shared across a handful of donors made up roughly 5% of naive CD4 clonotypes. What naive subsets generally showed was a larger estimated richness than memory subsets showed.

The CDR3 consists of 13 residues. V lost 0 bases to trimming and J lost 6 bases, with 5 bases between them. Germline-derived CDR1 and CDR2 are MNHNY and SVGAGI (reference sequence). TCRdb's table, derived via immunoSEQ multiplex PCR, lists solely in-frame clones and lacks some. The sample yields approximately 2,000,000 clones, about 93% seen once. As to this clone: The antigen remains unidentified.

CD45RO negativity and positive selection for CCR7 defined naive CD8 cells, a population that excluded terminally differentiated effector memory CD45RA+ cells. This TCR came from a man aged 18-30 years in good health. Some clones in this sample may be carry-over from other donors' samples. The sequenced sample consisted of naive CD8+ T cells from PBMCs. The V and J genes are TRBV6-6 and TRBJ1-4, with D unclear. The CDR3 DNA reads TGTGCCAGCAGTTACTCCCTCGATGAAAAACTGTTTTTT. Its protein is CASSYSLDEKLFF.